A single sample is the source of the 5 T cell receptor beta chains below, sequenced in a study of CD8+ T cells in alopecia areata. After isolation, RNA underwent reverse transcription to generate cDNA as the sequencing template. Clones were sequenced by immunoSEQ multiplex PCR, and TCRdb holds only the in-frame ones, with some missing. The sample gives 130,000 to 150,000 clones, 75% to 90% of which show up once; about 15% is in the top ten. Material: CD8+ T cells sorted from blood, obtained at week 0. All receptors come from a human donor with alopecia areata.

The gene calls are TRBV7-9 and TRBJ2-7; TRBD2 aligns across 9 bases. The CDR3 is 15 residues long. Germline assignment: CDR1 SEHNR and CDR2 FQNEAQ (reference sequence). After removal of 5 bases from V and 4 bases from J, the junction contained 9 bases not matched to a gene. The CDR3 bases are TGTGCCAGCAGCACGGGTAGCGGGAGCTCATACGAGCAGTACTTC. Residues: CASSTGSGSSYEQYF.

V usage is TRBV19 and J usage is TRBJ2-2; D is perhaps TRBD1 (6 bases). Germline V lookup: CDR1 LNHDA, CDR2 SQIVND (reference sequence). The CDR3 has 15 residues. V lost 5 bases and J 6 bases, leaving 16 bases between the germline ends. This CDR3 is CASSLEKTGPGELFF. The CDR3, as DNA: TGTGCCAGTAGTTTGGAAAAGACAGGTCCCGGGGAGCTGTTTTTT. Drawing the rest from reference TRBV19 and TRBJ2-2, the complete variable domain is DGGITQSPKYLFRKEGQNVTLSCEQNLNHDAMYWYRQDPGQGLRLIYYSQIVNDFQKGDIAEGYSVSREKKESFPLTVTSAQKNPTAFYLCASSLEKTGPGELFFGEGSRLTVL.

With respect to this clone: Other DNA sequences in the sample encode the same CDR3. V usage is TRBV27 and J usage is TRBJ2-1; 12 positions agree with TRBD2. CDR1 and CDR2 from the germline V gene are MNHEY and SMNVEV (reference sequence). The CDR3 is 15 residues long. V trimming: 2 bases; J trimming: 9 bases; junction bases outside the gene matches: 5. The CDR3, as DNA: TGTGCCAGCAGTTTACTAGCGGGAGGGCCTGGTGAGCAGTTCTTC. It specifies CASSLLAGGPGEQFF.

The V call is TRBV10-3, the J call TRBJ2-7, with D perhaps TRBD1 (5 bases). The CDR3 extends over 14 amino acids. Trimming took 5 bases from V and 0 from J, leaving 11 bases between them. CDR1 ENHRY and CDR2 SYGVKD come from the germline V gene. The CDR3 DNA follows: TGTGCCATCAGTCCCAGTGACAGCTCCTACGAGCAGTACTTC. Its protein product is CAISPSDSSYEQYF.

The V gene is TRBV4-1, the J gene TRBJ2-5; 11 bases map to TRBD2. Losses at the gene ends were 0 bases for V and 7 bases for J; bases not matched to a gene: 10. Germline V CDR1 and CDR2: MGHRA, YSYEKL. CDR3 length: 17 residues. This CDR3 is CASSQESRTSGSGTQYF. The CDR3 DNA follows: TGCGCCAGCAGCCAAGAGTCCAGAACTAGCGGGAGTGGGACCCAGTACTTC.